This TCR beta chain was captured by sequencing in a study of CD8 T cells in Susac syndrome. Sequencing of TCR beta was performed on blood CD8+ T cells and on blood CD4+ T cells. CD8+ and CD4+ T cells were negatively isolated; TEMRA cells were FACS-enriched. The V and J ends lost 6 bases and 7 bases respectively, with 7 bases between them. The V gene's germline CDR1 is MNHNS and CDR2 SASEGT. CDR3 length equals 10 residues. RNA totalling roughly 0.5 to 1 ug underwent reverse transcription with random hexamers. TCR beta CDR3 was amplified by immunoSEQ multiplex PCR. This amplification extended across 54 Vbeta and 13 Jbeta segments. TCRdb passed the immunoSEQ multiplex PCR reads through MiXCR, listing each CDR3 protein once. Seen here are about 76,000 distinct CDR3 sequences, 90% to 95% observed once, and the top ten hold around 0.5%. General study results and limits: The study recognized that its TCR sequencing and HLA analysis covered a relatively small number of individuals.

With respect to this clonotype: The target antigen is unknown.

Source material: CD8+ T cells from PBMCs. The TCR was taken from a human donor with multiple sclerosis. The chain has TRBV6-1 and TRBJ2-7; no clear D gene. The CDR3, as DNA: TGTGCCAGCAGGTTTCAGGAGCAGTACTTC. Translating it yields CASRFQEQYF.